The T cell receptor (beta chain) under discussion was sequenced for a study of radiation and T cells in renal cell carcinoma (TCRdb year 2020). For context, the study as a whole: Samples came from a clinical trial, in which primary renal cell carcinomas received 15 Gy stereotactic body radiation therapy followed by nephrectomy 4 weeks later. TCR beta sequencing covered over 50 samples in total, comprising approximately 25 tumors and roughly 27 peripheral blood samples. In the roughly 49 samples combined, 4 million to 5 million unique CDR3 nucleotide sequences were found, encoding roughly 3,000,000 unique CDR3 amino acid sequences. General study outcomes and caveats: Blood repertoire dynamics were not followed beyond 4 weeks after treatment. Because pretreatment tumor biopsies were not available, the baseline intratumoral presence of clonotypes could not be determined. In blood, the top tumor clonotypes increased between baseline and 2 weeks post-radiation and then shrank by 4 weeks, which suggests that tumor-resident clones expanded only transiently. The single-armed trial design could not address effects of radiation dose or scheduling on the TCR repertoire.

V loses 2 bases at its end and J loses 1 base; junction bases beyond the gene matches: 9. As encoded in the germline V gene (reference sequence), CDR1 is SGHNT while CDR2 is YYREEE. The CDR3 holds 17 amino acids from the cysteine to the phenylalanine. The sequence is cut down to CDR3 DNA, 51 bases in frame from base 1. The time point tag for this specimen amounts to: baseline pretreatment blood. Interpreted using the paper, the treatment or condition label stands for: 15 Gy SBRT to primary tumor, nephrectomy 4 weeks later. To follow tumor-enriched clonotypes, peripheral blood was collected serially from radiation-treated patients at baseline and again at 2 weeks and 4 weeks after SBRT. Renal cell carcinoma with clear cell pathology was present in all patients. Genomic DNA for TCR sequencing was prepared using the QIAamp DNA Blood Mini Kit (Qiagen). The analyses included just those samples that passed every quality control check.

As regards this clone: This clone's antigen is unknown. No quality values exist for individual bases; no much larger clone is one base distant.

TCR beta libraries were generated from genomic DNA with the immunoSEQ kit, following the manufacturer's recommendations. To prepare libraries, a first multiplex PCR with proprietary primers was run, followed by a second PCR that added unique barcodes, and a bead cleanup was done after each round. A kit-provided positive control reaction and a negative control reaction were included in every sample batch. The final libraries were assessed on an Agilent 4200 TapeStation D1000 ScreenTape, pooled by volume, and quantified by qPCR. Sequencing was performed on an Illumina NextSeq500 with a MidOutput 150-cycle cartridge, and 156 Read1 and 15 Index1 cycles were run with kit custom primers. The pooled library was loaded at 0.85 to 1 pM, with an approximately 20% PhiX control spiked in. The study's processing was this. Vendor-processed data were analyzed in R, and a clonotype was defined as all T cells sharing the same CDR3 nucleotide sequence. For clone abundance analyses, frequencies were normalized to the 10,000 most abundant clones per sample. Public T cell clones, averaging fewer than five per sample, were removed before analysis. A difference in abundance of at least 32-fold between compartments was used to define tumor-enriched and baseline blood-enriched clonotypes. A beta-binomial differential abundance model was applied to find clonotypes that expanded or contracted between blood time points. Tumor-blood repertoire similarity was measured with the Baroni-Urbani and Buser coefficient, and group comparisons used two-tailed Wilcoxon tests in R. TCRdb retrieved this table from immuneACCESS and kept in-frame rearrangements only. Not all clones are present; in checked studies, unresolved V genes account for under half, and no reason is known for the remainder. The V and J calls and clone size are taken from that table; D and trimming were inferred from the DNA. Here the sample has about 130,000 clones; 70% to 90% occur a single time. The ten top clones hold 9.5% to 15% of the sample.

This material consisted of blood, taken from a patient whose treatment included radiotherapy and nephrectomy. The chain couples TRBV5-4 to TRBJ2-3, with 8 bases in between that match TRBD2. The receptor's source is a woman aged 45-65 years with renal cell carcinoma. The CDR3 sequence is CASSFSGGGPGTDTQYF. The nucleotide sequence is given as TGTGCCAGCAGCTTTAGTGGCGGGGGGCCTGGCACAGATACGCAGTATTTT.